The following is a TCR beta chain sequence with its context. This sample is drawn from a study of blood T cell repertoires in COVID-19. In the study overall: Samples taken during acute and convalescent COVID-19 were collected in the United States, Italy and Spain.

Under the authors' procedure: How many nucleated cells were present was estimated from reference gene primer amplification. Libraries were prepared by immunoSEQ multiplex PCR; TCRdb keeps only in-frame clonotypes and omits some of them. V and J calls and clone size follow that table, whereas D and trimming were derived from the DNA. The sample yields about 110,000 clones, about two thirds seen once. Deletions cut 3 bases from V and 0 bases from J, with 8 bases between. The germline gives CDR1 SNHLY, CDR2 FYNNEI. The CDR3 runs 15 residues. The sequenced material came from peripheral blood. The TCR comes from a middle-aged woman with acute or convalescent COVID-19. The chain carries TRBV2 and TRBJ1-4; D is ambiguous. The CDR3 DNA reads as TGTGCCAGCAGTGATCCTGTCGCAACTAATGAAAAACTGTTTTTT. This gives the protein CASSDPVATNEKLFF.